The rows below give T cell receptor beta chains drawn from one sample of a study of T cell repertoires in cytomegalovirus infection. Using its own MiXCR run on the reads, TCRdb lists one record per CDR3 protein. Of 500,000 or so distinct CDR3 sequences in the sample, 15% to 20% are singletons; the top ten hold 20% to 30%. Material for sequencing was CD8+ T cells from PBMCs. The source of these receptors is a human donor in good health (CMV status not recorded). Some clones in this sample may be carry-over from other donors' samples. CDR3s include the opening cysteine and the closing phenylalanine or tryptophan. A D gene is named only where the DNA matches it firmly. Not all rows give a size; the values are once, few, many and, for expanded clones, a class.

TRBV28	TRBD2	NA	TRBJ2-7	CASSWGSGRKSARQYF	TGTGCCAGCAGCTGGGGTAGCGGGAGAAAAAGTGCGCGTCAGTACTTC
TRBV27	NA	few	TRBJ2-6	CASSHLMDPSGANVLTF	TGTGCCAGCAGTCATCTAATGGACCCATCTGGGGCCAACGTCCTGACTTTC
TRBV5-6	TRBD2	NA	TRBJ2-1	CASSLIQRGGPSSYNEQFF	TGTGCCAGCAGCTTGATACAGCGGGGGGGCCCAAGCTCCTACAATGAGCAGTTCTTC
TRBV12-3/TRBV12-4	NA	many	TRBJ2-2	CASSLTDTGELFF	TGTGCCAGCAGTTTAACTGACACCGGGGAGCTGTTTTTT
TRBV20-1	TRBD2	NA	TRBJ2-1	CSAAGLAGVRNEQFF	TGCAGTGCGGCTGGACTAGCGGGAGTAAGGAATGAGCAGTTCTTC
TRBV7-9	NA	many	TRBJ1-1	CASSLSIAPEAFF	TGTGCCAGCAGCTTATCGATTGCGCCTGAAGCTTTCTTT
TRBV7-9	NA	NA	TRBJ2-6	CASSPLRGANVLTF	TGTGCCAGCAGCCCGCTTCGGGGGGCCAACGTCCTGACTTTC
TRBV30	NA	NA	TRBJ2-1	CAWSTGGGLQFF	TGTGCCTGGAGTACTGGAGGGGGCCTTCAGTTCTTC
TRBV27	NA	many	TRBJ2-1	CASSQTNEQFF	TGTGCCAGCAGTCAAACTAATGAGCAGTTCTTC
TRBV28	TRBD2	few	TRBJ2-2	CASSSRLARTGELFF	TGTGCCAGCAGTTCCCGACTAGCGAGAACCGGGGAGCTGTTTTTT
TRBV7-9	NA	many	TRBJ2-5	CASWAGAETQYF	TGTGCCAGTTGGGCGGGGGCCGAGACCCAGTACTTC
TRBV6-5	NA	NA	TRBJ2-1	CASSYTESSYEQFF	TGTGCCAGCAGTTACACGGAATCTTCTTATGAGCAGTTCTTC
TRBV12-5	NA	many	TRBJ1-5	CASGLNHRGNQPQHF	TGTGCTAGTGGTTTGAATCACAGGGGCAATCAGCCCCAGCATTTT
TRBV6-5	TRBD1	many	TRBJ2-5	CASKFRDRGQETQYF	TGTGCCAGCAAGTTCCGGGACAGGGGCCAAGAGACCCAGTACTTC
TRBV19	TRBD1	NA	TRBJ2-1	CASSIGQGELSSYNEQFF	TGTGCCAGTAGTATAGGACAGGGGGAACTAAGCTCCTACAATGAGCAGTTCTTC
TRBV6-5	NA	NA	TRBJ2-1	CASSYSRGYNEQFF	TGTGCCAGCAGTTACTCTCGGGGGTACAATGAGCAGTTCTTC
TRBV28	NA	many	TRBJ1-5	CASNLRGLPQHF	TGTGCCAGCAACCTCAGGGGTTTACCCCAGCATTTT
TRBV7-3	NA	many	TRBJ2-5	CASSLWGRGPGETQYF	TGTGCCAGCAGCTTATGGGGCAGAGGACCCGGGGAGACCCAGTACTTC
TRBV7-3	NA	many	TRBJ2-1	CASSITPSYNEQFF	TGTGCCAGCAGCATCACCCCCTCCTACAATGAGCAGTTCTTC
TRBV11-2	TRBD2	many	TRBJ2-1	CASSPWVAGGSYNEQFF	TGTGCCAGCAGCCCGTGGGTAGCGGGGGGCTCCTACAATGAGCAGTTCTTC
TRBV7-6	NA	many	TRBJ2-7	CASSLERSHEQYF	TGTGCCAGCAGCCTCGAGAGGTCCCACGAGCAGTACTTC
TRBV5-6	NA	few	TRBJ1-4	CASSPAGETNEKLFF	TGTGCCAGCAGCCCCGCGGGGGAAACTAATGAAAAACTGTTTTTT
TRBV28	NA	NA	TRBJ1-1	CASSFALLQLEAFF	TGTGCCAGCAGTTTTGCTCTCCTACAACTTGAAGCTTTCTTT
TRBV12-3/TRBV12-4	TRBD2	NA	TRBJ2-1	CARSPRGAGGHEQFF	TGTGCCCGCAGTCCCCGGGGAGCGGGGGGCCATGAGCAGTTCTTC
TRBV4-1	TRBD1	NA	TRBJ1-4	CASSQSPGTGYEKLVF	TGCGCCAGCAGCCAGAGCCCCGGGACAGGGTATGAAAAACTGGTTTTT
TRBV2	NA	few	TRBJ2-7	CASRDTGKRISEQYF	TGTGCCAGCAGGGACACAGGGAAGCGCATCAGCGAGCAGTACTTC